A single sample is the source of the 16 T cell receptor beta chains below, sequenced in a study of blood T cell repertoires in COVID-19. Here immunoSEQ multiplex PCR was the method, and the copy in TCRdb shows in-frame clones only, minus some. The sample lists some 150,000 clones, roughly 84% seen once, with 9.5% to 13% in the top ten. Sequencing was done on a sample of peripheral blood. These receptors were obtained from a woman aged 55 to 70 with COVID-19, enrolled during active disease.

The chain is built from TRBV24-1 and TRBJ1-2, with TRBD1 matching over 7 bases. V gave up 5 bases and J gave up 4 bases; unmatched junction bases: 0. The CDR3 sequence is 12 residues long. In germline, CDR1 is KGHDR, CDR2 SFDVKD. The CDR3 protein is CATSGQGYGYTF. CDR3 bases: TGTGCCACCAGTGGACAGGGCTATGGCTACACCTTC.

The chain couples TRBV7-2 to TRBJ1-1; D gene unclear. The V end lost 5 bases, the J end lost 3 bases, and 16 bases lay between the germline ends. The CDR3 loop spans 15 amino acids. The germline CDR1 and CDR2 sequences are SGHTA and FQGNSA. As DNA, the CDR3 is TGTGCCAGCAGCGCCCGTTACGGGCGGGACACTGAAGCTTTCTTT. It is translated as CASSARYGRDTEAFF.

CDR3 bases: TGTGCCTGGAGTCGTAGGGGACTAGCTGGGAATGAGCAGTTCTTC. It specifies CAWSRRGLAGNEQFF. The chain carries TRBV30 and TRBJ2-1; the match to TRBD2 covers 9 bases. This CDR3 is built from 15 residues. Unmatched junction bases numbered 9, after V lost 2 bases and J lost 7 bases. CDR1 and CDR2 (germline): GTSNPN, SVGIG (reference sequence). Looking up the rest from reference TRBV30 and TRBJ2-1 gives the full variable domain: SQTIHQWPATLVQPVGSPLSLECTVEGTSNPNLYWYRQAAGRGLQLLFYSVGIGQISSEVPQNLSASRPQDRQFILSSKKLLLSDSGFYLCAWSRRGLAGNEQFFGPGTRLTVL.

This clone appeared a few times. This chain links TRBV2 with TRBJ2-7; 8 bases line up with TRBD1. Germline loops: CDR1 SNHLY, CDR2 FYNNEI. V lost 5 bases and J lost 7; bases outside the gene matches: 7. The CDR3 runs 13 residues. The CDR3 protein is CASSYGTGREQYF. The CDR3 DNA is TGTGCCAGCAGTTATGGGACAGGCCGAGAGCAGTACTTC.

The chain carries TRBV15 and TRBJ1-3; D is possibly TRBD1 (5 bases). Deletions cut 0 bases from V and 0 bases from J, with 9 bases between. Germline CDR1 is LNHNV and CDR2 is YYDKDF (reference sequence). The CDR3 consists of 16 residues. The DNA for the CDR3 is TGTGCCACCAGCAGAGATACAGGCCTCTCTGGAAACACCATATATTTT. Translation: CATSRDTGLSGNTIYF.

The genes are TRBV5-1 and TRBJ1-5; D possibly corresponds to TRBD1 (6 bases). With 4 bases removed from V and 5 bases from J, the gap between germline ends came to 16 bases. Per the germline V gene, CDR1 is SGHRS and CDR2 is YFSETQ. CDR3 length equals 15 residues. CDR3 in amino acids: CASSPGQQAYQPQHF. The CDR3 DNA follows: TGCGCCAGCAGCCCAGGACAGCAAGCTTATCAGCCCCAGCATTTT.

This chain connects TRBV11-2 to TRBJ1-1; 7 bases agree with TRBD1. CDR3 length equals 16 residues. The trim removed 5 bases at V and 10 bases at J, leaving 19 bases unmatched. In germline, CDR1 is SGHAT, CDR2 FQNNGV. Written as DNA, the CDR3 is TGTGCCAGCAGCCCCGATCGACAGGGAAGTTGGGTTGGAGCTTTCTTT. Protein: CASSPDRQGSWVGAFF.

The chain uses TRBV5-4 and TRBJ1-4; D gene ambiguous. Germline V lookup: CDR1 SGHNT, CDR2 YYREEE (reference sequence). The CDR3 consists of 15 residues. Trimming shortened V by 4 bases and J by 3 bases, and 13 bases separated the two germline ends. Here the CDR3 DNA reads TGTGCCAGCAGCCCTAATCAAGGAGCTAATGAAAAACTGTTTTTT. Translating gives CASSPNQGANEKLFF.

The CDR3 DNA reads as TGCGCCAGCGAGGGCACCCAGCCCCAGCATTTT. Residues: CASEGTQPQHF. V gene TRBV5-1 combines with J gene TRBJ1-5; D unresolved. The V and J ends lost 7 bases and 7 bases respectively, with 9 bases between them. The CDR3 totals 11 residues. The germline V gene encodes CDR1 SGHRS and CDR2 YFSETQ.

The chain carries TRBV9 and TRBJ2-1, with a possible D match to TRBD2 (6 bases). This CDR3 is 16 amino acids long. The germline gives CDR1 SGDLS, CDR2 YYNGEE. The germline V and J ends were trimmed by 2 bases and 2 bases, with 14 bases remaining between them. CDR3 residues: CASSVRGGGPYNEQFF. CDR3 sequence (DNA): TGTGCCAGCAGCGTGAGGGGAGGTGGCCCCTACAATGAGCAGTTCTTC.

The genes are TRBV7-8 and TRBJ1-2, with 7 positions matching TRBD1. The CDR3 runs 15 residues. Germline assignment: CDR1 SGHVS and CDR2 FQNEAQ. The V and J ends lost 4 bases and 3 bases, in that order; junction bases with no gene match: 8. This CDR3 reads CASSSSGTDYYGYTF. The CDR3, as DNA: TGTGCCAGCAGCTCTTCCGGGACAGACTACTATGGCTACACCTTC. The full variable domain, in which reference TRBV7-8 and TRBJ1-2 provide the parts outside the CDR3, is GAGVSQSPRYKVAKRGQDVALRCDPISGHVSLFWYQQALGQGPEFLTYFQNEAQLDKSGLPSDRFFAERPEGSVSTLKIQRTQQEDSAVYLCASSSSGTDYYGYTFGSGTRLTVV.

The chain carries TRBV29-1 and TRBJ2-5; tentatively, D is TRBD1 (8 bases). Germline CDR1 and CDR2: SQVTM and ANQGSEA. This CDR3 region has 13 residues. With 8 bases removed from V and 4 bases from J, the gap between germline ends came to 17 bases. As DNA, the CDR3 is TGCAGCACAAGACAGGGGAGGGGAGAGACCCAGTACTTC. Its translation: CSTRQGRGETQYF.

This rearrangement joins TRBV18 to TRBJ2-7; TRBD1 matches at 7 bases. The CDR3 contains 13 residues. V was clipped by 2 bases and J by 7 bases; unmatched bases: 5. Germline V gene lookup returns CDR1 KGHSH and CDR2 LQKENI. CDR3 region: CASSPATGWEQYV. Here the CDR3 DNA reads TGTGCCAGCTCACCAGCGACAGGGTGGGAGCAGTACGTC.

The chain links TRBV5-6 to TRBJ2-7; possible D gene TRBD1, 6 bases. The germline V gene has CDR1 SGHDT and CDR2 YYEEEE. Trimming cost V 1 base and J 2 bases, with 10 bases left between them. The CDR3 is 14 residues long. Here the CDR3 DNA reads TGTGCCAGCAGCTTGAACAGGGCAACCTACGAGCAGTACTTC. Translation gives CASSLNRATYEQYF.

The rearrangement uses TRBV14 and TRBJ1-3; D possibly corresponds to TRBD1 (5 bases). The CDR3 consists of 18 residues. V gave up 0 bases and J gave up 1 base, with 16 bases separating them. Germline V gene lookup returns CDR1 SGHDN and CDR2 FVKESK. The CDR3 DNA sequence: TGTGCCAGCAGCCAAGATGTCGGAGTGCGGGGGTCTGGAAACACCATATATTTT. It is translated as CASSQDVGVRGSGNTIYF.

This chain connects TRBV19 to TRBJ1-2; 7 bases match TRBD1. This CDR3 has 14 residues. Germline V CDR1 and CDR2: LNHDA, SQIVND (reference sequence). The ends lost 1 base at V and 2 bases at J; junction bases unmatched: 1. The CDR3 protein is CASSIGGQNYGYTF. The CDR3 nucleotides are TGTGCCAGTAGTATAGGGGGACAGAACTATGGCTACACCTTC.